The rows below give T cell receptor beta chains drawn from one sample of a study of T cells in Graves' hyperthyroidism and ophthalmopathy. One entry per CDR3 protein, called by TCRdb with MiXCR from the multiplex PCR reads. This sample has hundreds of thousands of distinct CDR3 sequences, with about 18% found just once. Sample: blood. The source of these receptors is a woman younger than 30 with Graves' hyperthyroidism. The conserved cysteine and the conserved F or W are not part of the CDR3 here. The order of the fields is J gene, V gene, CDR3 protein.

J: TRBJ1-1
V: TRBV12-3/TRBV12-4
CDR3: ASSFLRGATEAF

J: TRBJ2-7
V: TRBV20-1
CDR3: SARGGGPYEQY

J: TRBJ1-1
V: TRBV20-1
CDR3: SAVGRRTEAF

J: TRBJ1-2
V: TRBV12-3/TRBV12-4
CDR3: ASSPRTGNGYT

J: TRBJ1-1
V: TRBV20-1
CDR3: SARLAGRKNTEAF

J: TRBJ1-1
V: TRBV19
CDR3: ASDTGDRSTEAF

J: TRBJ1-5
V: TRBV24-1
CDR3: ATSDNRDGQSTQH

J: TRBJ2-5
V: TRBV6-1
CDR3: ASSEGGGSQETQY

J: TRBJ1-2
V: TRBV11-2
CDR3: ASTTGTAALGGYT

J: TRBJ1-2
V: TRBV29-1
CDR3: SELTGKGYT

J: TRBJ2-7
V: TRBV12-3/TRBV12-4
CDR3: ASSLDGGAYEQY

J: TRBJ2-5
V: TRBV28
CDR3: ASRSGQETQY

J: TRBJ1-5
V: TRBV12-3/TRBV12-4
CDR3: ASTRTGLNQPQH

J: TRBJ2-7
V: TRBV29-1
CDR3: SPYWASYEQY

J: TRBJ2-5
V: TRBV30
CDR3: AWSGYGRGNQETQY

J: TRBJ1-5
V: TRBV12-3/TRBV12-4
CDR3: ASSLGQGGSQPQH

J: TRBJ2-5
V: TRBV20-1
CDR3: SAETGREQETQY

J: TRBJ1-1
V: TRBV29-1
CDR3: SVYQRSEAF

J: TRBJ1-2
V: TRBV12-3/TRBV12-4
CDR3: ASSQGPLDYGYT

J: TRBJ2-1
V: TRBV6-5
CDR3: ASSYYAGEGQF

J: TRBJ1-5
V: TRBV20-1
CDR3: SASRIRNQPQH

J: TRBJ2-2
V: TRBV28
CDR3: ASSLNAGTGELF

J: TRBJ2-5
V: TRBV30
CDR3: AWSTETQY

J: TRBJ1-2
V: TRBV7-3
CDR3: ASSLRGGRGGYGYT

J: TRBJ1-1
V: TRBV9
CDR3: ASSVSSSPNTEAF

J: TRBJ1-2
V: TRBV10-3
CDR3: AISVGPTVNYGYT

J: TRBJ1-3
V: TRBV3-1
CDR3: ASSQEVGNTIY

J: TRBJ2-5
V: TRBV19
CDR3: ARIRQETQY

J: TRBJ2-5
V: TRBV18
CDR3: ASSPRTSGGAGQVY

J: TRBJ2-7
V: TRBV13
CDR3: ASSPRVAGGYEQY

J: TRBJ2-5
V: TRBV7-8
CDR3: ASSLNRDTKGRTQY

J: TRBJ2-7
V: TRBV9
CDR3: ASSEGTVAYEQY

J: TRBJ2-5
V: TRBV5-6
CDR3: ASSPFGQPGETQY

J: TRBJ1-5
V: TRBV19
CDR3: ASSGSVNQPQH

J: TRBJ2-2
V: TRBV5-1
CDR3: ASSLGAGGITGELF

J: TRBJ2-2
V: TRBV29-1
CDR3: SVRGFTGELF

J: TRBJ2-5
V: TRBV20-1
CDR3: SRGLAGYETQY

J: TRBJ1-5
V: TRBV5-1
CDR3: ASSLEGGNQPQH

J: TRBJ2-3
V: TRBV4-1
CDR3: ASSQVRGTQY

J: TRBJ1-1
V: TRBV30
CDR3: AWSRDREGEAF

J: TRBJ2-5
V: TRBV2
CDR3: ASSAGGSQETQY

J: TRBJ2-7
V: TRBV7-2
CDR3: ASSLAGSESYEQY

J: TRBJ1-2
V: TRBV5-6
CDR3: ASSFSWGVLYGYT

J: TRBJ2-5
V: TRBV4-1
CDR3: ASSQQGDGETQY

J: TRBJ1-5
V: TRBV28
CDR3: ASSLMGGGQPQH

J: TRBJ2-2
V: TRBV28
CDR3: ASRLPPGQGSGELF

J: TRBJ1-1
V: TRBV28
CDR3: ASRQHDRRTEAF

J: TRBJ2-7
V: TRBV28
CDR3: ASSWGQGPREQY